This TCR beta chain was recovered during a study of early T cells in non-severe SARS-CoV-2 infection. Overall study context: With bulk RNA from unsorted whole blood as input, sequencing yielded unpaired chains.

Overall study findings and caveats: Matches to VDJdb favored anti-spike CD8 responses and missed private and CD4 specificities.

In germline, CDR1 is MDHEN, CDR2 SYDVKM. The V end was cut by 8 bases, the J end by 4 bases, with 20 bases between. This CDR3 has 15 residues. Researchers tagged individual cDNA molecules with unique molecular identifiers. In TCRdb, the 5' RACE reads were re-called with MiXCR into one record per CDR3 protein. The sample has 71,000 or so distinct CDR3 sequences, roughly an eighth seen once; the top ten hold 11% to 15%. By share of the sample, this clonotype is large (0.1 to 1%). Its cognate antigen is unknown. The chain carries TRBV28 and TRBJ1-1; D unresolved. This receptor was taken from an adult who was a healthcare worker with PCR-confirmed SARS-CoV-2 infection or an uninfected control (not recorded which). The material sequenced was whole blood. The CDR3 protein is CASAELRPGGTEAFF. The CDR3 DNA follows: TGTGCCAGCGCAGAGCTTCGTCCGGGAGGCACTGAAGCTTTCTTT.